Each of the 28 T cell receptor beta chains below was sequenced from the same sample in a study of control samples from healthy donors and cancer patients. Method: immunoSEQ multiplex PCR; TCRdb's copy keeps in-frame clones and lacks some. Of 65,000 to 95,000 clones detected, approximately 87% appear once; the ten largest clones hold around 20%. Sample: blood. The receptors here all came from a man in his fifties or sixties in good health.

This chain joins TRBV2 and TRBJ1-4; D possibly corresponds to TRBD1 (5 bases). Trimming took 6 bases from V and 3 from J, leaving 17 bases between them. The CDR3 runs 16 residues. The germline V gene has CDR1 SNHLY and CDR2 FYNNEI. The chain's CDR3 is CASRPGQGLANEKLFF. The CDR3 DNA is TGTGCCAGCAGGCCCGGGCAGGGACTCGCTAATGAAAAACTGTTTTTT.

V is TRBV19 and J is TRBJ1-4; D perhaps matches TRBD1 (5 bases). V was shortened by 3 bases and J by 7 bases, with 12 bases between the two germline ends. This CDR3 contains 14 residues. CDR1 and CDR2 (germline): LNHDA, SQIVND (reference sequence). The CDR3 region is CASSMQGGAEKLFF. Here the CDR3 DNA reads TGTGCCAGTAGTATGCAGGGAGGCGCTGAAAAACTGTTTTTT.

This chain uses TRBV11-3 with TRBJ2-7; D call uncertain. Looked up from germline, CDR1 is SGHNT and CDR2 is YENEEA. V lost 5 bases and J 2 bases, leaving 13 bases between the germline ends. CDR3 size: 14 residues. In nucleotides, the CDR3 is TGTGCCAGCAGCCCCCTCTCAGGCCCCTACGAGCAGTACTTC. Encoded protein: CASSPLSGPYEQYF.

V and J are TRBV7-2 and TRBJ1-1; D is possibly TRBD1 (5 bases). The V end lost 1 base, the J end lost 5 bases, and 11 bases lay between the germline ends. Germline V lookup: CDR1 SGHTA, CDR2 FQGNSA. CDR3 length equals 14 residues. The CDR3 region has the DNA TGTGCCAGCAGCTTAGTCAGGGTGGGAACTGAAGCTTTCTTT. This translates into CASSLVRVGTEAFF.

This chain uses TRBV30 with TRBJ1-1; D ambiguous. Germline CDR1 and CDR2: GTSNPN and SVGIG (reference sequence). The germline V and J ends were trimmed by 5 bases and 4 bases, with 11 bases remaining between them. This CDR3 contains 12 residues. The CDR3 DNA reads TGTGCCTGGGATAGACAAACCACTGAAGCTTTCTTT. Protein sequence: CAWDRQTTEAFF.

The chain couples TRBV6-6 to TRBJ1-1, with D unresolved. Germline assignment: CDR1 MNHNY and CDR2 SVGAGI (reference sequence). The CDR3 length is 12 residues. V lost 2 bases, J lost 7 bases, and 8 bases lay in between. The CDR3 spells CASSYEDYEAFF. CDR3 coding DNA: TGTGCCAGCAGTTACGAAGACTATGAAGCTTTCTTT.

The V and J genes are TRBV9 and TRBJ1-1; D gene ambiguous. This CDR3 comprises 15 residues. The germline gives CDR1 SGDLS, CDR2 YYNGEE. V shed 4 bases and J shed 6 bases, with 19 bases lying between them. The CDR3 DNA reads TGTGCCAGCAGCTCCGCGGTGGCAGGCCCGGCTGAAGCTTTCTTT. As protein: CASSSAVAGPAEAFF.

The rearrangement uses TRBV7-8 and TRBJ2-2; 7 bases align to TRBD1. Germline V gene data show CDR1 as SGHVS and CDR2 as FQNEAQ. The CDR3 runs to 18 residues. The V segment lost 6 bases and the J segment 0 bases; nucleotides outside the gene matches: 13. In DNA form, the CDR3 reads TGTGCCAGCAGACCTCTCGGGTTCGGGACAGCGAACACCGGGGAGCTGTTTTTT. Its translation: CASRPLGFGTANTGELFF.

The V call is TRBV7-2, the J call TRBJ2-3; weak D call: TRBD2 (6 bases). The ends were cut back, 5 bases at V and 2 bases at J, with 17 bases in the middle. The CDR3 is made up of 16 amino acids. Per germline, CDR1 SGHTA and CDR2 FQGNSA. CDR3 DNA sequence: TGTGCCAGCAGCAATCAGGGTGGCGGGGACACAGATACGCAGTATTTT. It encodes CASSNQGGGDTDTQYF. Full variable domain (outside the CDR3, taken from reference TRBV7-2 and TRBJ2-3): GAGVSQSPSNKVTEKGKDVELRCDPISGHTALYWYRQSLGQGLEFLIYFQGNSAPDKSGLPSDRFSAERTGGSVSTLTIQRTQQEDSAVYLCASSNQGGGDTDTQYFGPGTRLTVL.

The V call is TRBV7-3, the J call TRBJ2-7, with D tentatively TRBD2 (5 bases). CDR3 length equals 15 residues. V shed 1 base and J shed 9 bases, with 19 bases lying between them. Germline lookup yields CDR1 SGHTA and CDR2 FQGTGA. CDR3 loop: CASSLSSSDGVGQYF. The CDR3 DNA follows: TGTGCCAGCAGCTTAAGTTCCTCGGACGGGGTAGGGCAGTACTTC.

The rearrangement links TRBV11-2 to TRBJ2-1; D call uncertain. Trimming cost V 1 base and J 6 bases, with 10 bases left between them. This CDR3 spans 14 amino acids. CDR1 SGHAT and CDR2 FQNNGV come from the germline V gene. The CDR3 loop is CASSLASLGNEQFF. In DNA form, the CDR3 reads TGTGCCAGCAGCTTAGCAAGCCTGGGCAATGAGCAGTTCTTC.

This clone occurred once. V usage is TRBV2 and J usage is TRBJ1-2; weak D call: TRBD1 (5 bases). V was pared by 8 bases and J by 3 bases, with 19 bases between. Germline-derived CDR1 and CDR2 are SNHLY and FYNNEI. The CDR3 extends over 15 amino acids. The CDR3 DNA is TGTGCCAGCGGGACTGCGGACGGCTTCTACTATGGCTACACCTTC. Protein: CASGTADGFYYGYTF.

The table lists this clone with a count of one. The V gene is TRBV5-6, the J gene TRBJ2-7, with D maybe TRBD1 (6 bases). CDR1 and CDR2 from the germline V gene are SGHDT and YYEEEE. V gave up 5 bases and J gave up 7 bases, with 16 bases separating them. The CDR3 totals 13 residues. The DNA for the CDR3 is TGTGCCAGCAGTAGCACTCCTACAGGGGAGCAGTACTTC. Translating it yields CASSSTPTGEQYF.

The chain combines TRBV12-3 or TRBV12-4 with TRBJ1-2; 7 bases match TRBD1. The ends lost 5 bases at V and 5 bases at J; junction bases unmatched: 5. CDR3 length: 13 amino acids. CDR3 DNA: TGTGCCAGCAGTCCCGGACAGGTATATGGCTACACCTTC. Protein: CASSPGQVYGYTF.

This clone was found a few times. The chain is built from TRBV5-6 and TRBJ1-2, with TRBD1 as a possible D gene (6 bases). Germline assignment: CDR1 SGHDT and CDR2 YYEEEE. Trimming removed 6 bases at V and 5 bases at J, with 20 bases between. This CDR3 region has 15 residues. This CDR3 reads CASNSGSGVKYGYTF. DNA for the CDR3: TGTGCCAGCAACTCCGGGTCAGGGGTTAAGTATGGCTACACCTTC.

This clone was found once. The rearrangement links TRBV11-3 to TRBJ2-7; no clear D gene. The ends were cut back, 2 bases at V and 0 bases at J, with 8 bases in the middle. Germline assignment: CDR1 SGHNT and CDR2 YENEEA. The CDR3 extends over 14 amino acids. CDR3 DNA sequence: TGTGCCAGCAGCTTACCGGAAAGCTCCTACGAGCAGTACTTC. This codes for CASSLPESSYEQYF.

The chain employs TRBV4-2 and TRBJ2-2; 7 positions match TRBD1. V lost 0 bases and J lost 3; bases outside the gene matches: 1. The CDR3 loop spans 15 amino acids. Germline CDR1 and CDR2: LGHNA and YNFKEQ. The CDR3 nucleotides are TGTGCCAGCAGCCAAGAGACAGGGTACACCGGGGAGCTGTTTTTT. Translated, it gives CASSQETGYTGELFF.

The rearrangement joins TRBV7-9 to TRBJ2-1, with no clear D. Trimming stripped 2 bases from V and 5 bases from J, with 1 base between. Per germline, CDR1 SEHNR and CDR2 FQNEAQ (reference sequence). This CDR3 comprises 11 residues. The CDR3 loop is CASSLNNEQFF. CDR3 DNA: TGTGCCAGCAGCTTAAACAATGAGCAGTTCTTC.

The CDR3 sequence is CGQGVKVGVEKLFF. CDR3 bases: TGTGGGCAGGGGGTAAAAGTCGGTGTGGAAAAACTGTTTTTT. The J gene is TRBJ1-4, the V gene TRBV9, with TRBD1 identical over 7 bases. Germline CDR1 and CDR2: SGDLS and YYNGEE. CDR3 length: 14 residues.

The genes are TRBV24-1 and TRBJ2-2; TRBD2 is a possible D gene (5 bases). CDR3 length: 15 residues. CDR1 KGHDR and CDR2 SFDVKD come from the germline V gene. V dropped 5 bases and J dropped 7 bases, with 16 bases sitting between them. The CDR3 nucleotides are TGTGCCACCAGTGCCTCCGCACTAGACGGCGGGGAGCTGTTTTTT. Protein sequence: CATSASALDGGELFF.

In this sample, this clone turned up once. The chain employs TRBV9 and TRBJ1-5; maybe TRBD1 (6 bases). Germline CDR1 SGDLS, CDR2 YYNGEE. Trimming took 4 bases from V and 1 from J, leaving 15 bases between them. There are 16 residues in the CDR3. As DNA, the CDR3 is TGTGCCAGCAGCCCCGAGGGACACTACAGCAATCAGCCCCAGCATTTT. It codes for CASSPEGHYSNQPQHF.

The chain uses TRBV9 and TRBJ2-1; tentatively, D is TRBD1 (6 bases). V was clipped by 1 base and J by 4 bases, with 12 bases between them. This CDR3 is 15 amino acids long. Germline loops: CDR1 SGDLS, CDR2 YYNGEE. The CDR3, as DNA: TGTGCCAGCAGCGTACTCGAAGGGGGTTACAATGAGCAGTTCTTC. Translating it yields CASSVLEGGYNEQFF.

In its sample, this clone was seen a few times. The rearrangement links TRBV3-1 (or the pseudogene TRBV3-2) to TRBJ2-2; the match to TRBD2 covers 12 bases. This CDR3 has 16 amino acids. J lost 5 bases, V lost 3 bases, and 4 bases had no gene match. CDR1 is LGHDT and CDR2 is YNNKEL in the germline V gene (reference sequence). CDR3 coding DNA: TGTGCCAGCAGCCAGGGACTAGCGGGTCCAACCGGGGAGCTGTTTTTT. Translated: CASSQGLAGPTGELFF.

V is TRBV9 and J is TRBJ2-5; 7 nucleotides align to TRBD2. The CDR3 covers 16 residues. Germline loops: CDR1 SGDLS, CDR2 YYNGEE. V shed 0 bases and J 2 bases; nucleotides not matched to a gene: 7. CDR3: CASSVDPSGIQETQYF. CDR3 DNA: TGTGCCAGCAGCGTAGACCCTAGCGGAATACAAGAGACCCAGTACTTC.

The CDR3 loop is CASSLDSSPLHF. The CDR3 DNA follows: TGTGCCAGCAGTTTAGATAGTTCACCCCTCCACTTT. The genes are TRBV12-3 or TRBV12-4 and TRBJ1-6; D gene unclear. Trimming removed 1 base at V and 9 bases at J, with 4 bases between. This CDR3 region has 12 residues.

The CDR3 region is CASSLDHRLNTEAFF. The CDR3 DNA reads as TGTGCCAGCAGCTTAGATCACAGGCTGAACACTGAAGCTTTCTTT. The chain links TRBV11-2 to TRBJ1-1; TRBD1 is a possible D gene (5 bases). The CDR3 consists of 15 residues. Germline V CDR1 and CDR2: SGHAT, FQNNGV. The V end was cut by 0 bases, the J end by 0 bases, with 8 bases between.

In this sample, this clone turned up a few times. This chain links TRBV4-2 with TRBJ1-2, with no clear D. Trimming shortened V by 0 bases and J by 4 bases, and 12 bases separated the two germline ends. Germline V gene lookup returns CDR1 LGHNA and CDR2 YNFKEQ. The CDR3 runs to 15 residues. The chain's CDR3 is CASSQDRRQSYGYTF. CDR3 in DNA: TGTGCCAGCAGCCAAGATCGTAGACAAAGCTATGGCTACACCTTC.

The genes are TRBV11-2 and TRBJ2-2; TRBD2 agrees at 14 bases. J lost 6 bases, V lost 5 bases, and 5 bases had no gene match. In germline, CDR1 is SGHAT, CDR2 FQNNGV. The CDR3 has 16 residues. The CDR3 is CASSVGLAGGPGELFF. CDR3 bases: TGTGCCAGCAGCGTCGGACTAGCGGGAGGTCCCGGGGAGCTGTTTTTT. Filled out from reference TRBV11-2 and TRBJ2-2, the complete variable domain reads EAGVAQSPRYKIIEKRQSVAFWCNPISGHATLYWYQQILGQGPKLLIQFQNNGVVDDSQLPKDRFSAERLKGVDSTLKIQPAKLEDSAVYLCASSVGLAGGPGELFFGEGSRLTVL.